These 10 T cell receptor beta chains came from one sample sequenced in a study of molecular identifiers for immune sequencing clone quantification (dated by TCRdb to the late 2010s). The method was PCR. Instrument on record: Illumina HiSeq 4000. The public reads were run again by TCRdb, first through fastp at Q25 and then through MiXCR, and only productive beta chains were kept. Every distinct CDR3 protein forms one entry, paired with its most common genes and DNA. The sample has about 640,000 distinct CDR3 sequences on record, 20% of them singletons. The ten largest clones capture about 0.9% of the sample. Sequenced: naive CD8+ T cells from blood, with Jurkat cell RNA spiked in. The cell subset or site label for this specimen denotes: FACS-sorted CD8+CD4-CCR7+CD45RA+ naive T cells. Receptors originate from a human donor in good health. Some libraries in this study had Jurkat cell RNA spiked in.

This clonotype was counted only a few times. J is TRBJ1-4 and V is TRBV20-1; tentative D call: TRBD1 (6 bases). Germline CDR1 reads DFQATT; CDR2 reads SNEGSKA (reference sequence). The CDR3 length is 18 residues. Trimming shortened V by 0 bases and J by 7 bases, and 24 bases separated the two germline ends. The CDR3 bases are TGCAGTGCTAGAGATAGTCTTGTTTTGGGGGGCGGGAGTGAAAAACTGTTTTTT. Amino acid sequence: CSARDSLVLGGGSEKLFF.

Worth noting for this clonotype: A single base separates this from a much larger clone, so it may be a read error. The V gene is TRBV28, the J gene TRBJ2-7, with D possibly TRBD2 on 6 matching bases. The CDR3 runs 11 residues. The V gene's germline CDR1 is MDHEN and CDR2 SYDVKM. The germline V and J ends were trimmed by 10 bases and 13 bases, with 20 bases remaining between them. The CDR3 DNA reads TGTGCCAACACCGGGGGACGGACGTTATACTTC. It codes for CANTGGRTLYF.

This clonotype was seen ten or more times. This sequence joins TRBV4-3 and TRBJ1-5, with TRBD1 as a possible D gene (5 bases). Trimming pared 0 bases from V and 2 bases from J, leaving 8 bases between. The CDR3 length is 15 residues. From germline, CDR1 is LGHNA and CDR2 YSLEER. The CDR3 is CASSQEGGGNQPQHF. CDR3 in DNA: TGCGCCAGCAGCCAAGAGGGAGGGGGCAATCAGCCCCAGCATTTT.

This clonotype occurred many times. J is TRBJ2-6 and V is TRBV30; D is uncertain. V lost 4 bases and J 0 bases, leaving 7 bases between the germline ends. CDR1 GTSNPN and CDR2 SVGIG come from the germline V gene (reference sequence). This CDR3 comprises 14 residues. For the CDR3, the DNA is TGTGCCTGGACAGGAGACTCTGGGGCCAACGTCCTGACTTTC. Its translation: CAWTGDSGANVLTF.

Comments on this clonotype: A much larger clone differs by one base, so this may be a read error. J is TRBJ2-3 and V is TRBV7-8; tentatively, D is TRBD2 (7 bases). The CDR3 has 17 residues. Germline CDR1 and CDR2: SGHVS and FQNEAQ. CDR3 coding DNA: TGTGCCGGCAGCCCACAACGGGGGGCTAGCGGAGGGGATACGCAGTATTTT. Encoded protein: CAGSPQRGASGGDTQYF.

This clonotype was counted at least ten times. This sequence joins TRBV6-6 and TRBJ2-3; 11 bases are shared with TRBD2. J lost 4 bases, V lost 7 bases, and 7 bases had no gene match. CDR3 length: 15 amino acids. Per the germline V gene, CDR1 is MNHNY and CDR2 is SVGAGI (reference sequence). The CDR3 loop reads CASTDSGGAPDTQYF. The CDR3 DNA reads TGTGCCAGCACAGATAGCGGGGGGGCCCCAGATACGCAGTATTTT.

The chain employs TRBV20-1 and TRBJ2-7; TRBD2 matches 11 bases. The CDR3 runs 15 residues. Germline V gene data show CDR1 as DFQATT and CDR2 as SNEGSKA (reference sequence). V shed 0 bases and J 3 bases; nucleotides not matched to a gene: 4. The CDR3, as DNA: TGCAGTGCTAGAGATACCCTAGCGGGAGGCTACGAGCAGTACTTC. Its protein is CSARDTLAGGYEQYF.

This clonotype was seen only a few times. J is TRBJ1-1 and V is TRBV7-9; weak D call: TRBD1 (6 bases). V lost 5 bases and J 1 base, leaving 17 bases between the germline ends. CDR1 is SEHNR, CDR2 FQNEAQ, per germline (reference sequence). CDR3 length equals 16 residues. DNA of the CDR3: TGTGCCAGCAGCATTGGACCCGGGGGCTCGAACACTGAAGCTTTCTTT. Translating it yields CASSIGPGGSNTEAFF.

This clonotype was found many times. The CDR3 here is CASSPRRNYGYTF. For the CDR3, the DNA is TGTGCCAGTAGCCCTCGACGTAACTATGGCTACACCTTC. The chain uses TRBV19 and TRBJ1-2; no reliable D call. Germline CDR1 reads LNHDA; CDR2 reads SQIVND (reference sequence). The CDR3 runs to 13 residues. The V end lost 6 bases, the J end lost 1 base, and 9 bases lay between the germline ends.

This clonotype has a count of ten or more. The rearrangement links TRBV9 to TRBJ2-3; D possibly corresponds to TRBD1 (6 bases). The germline V and J ends were trimmed by 2 bases and 0 bases, with 13 bases remaining between them. CDR3 length: 16 residues. The V gene's germline CDR1 is SGDLS and CDR2 YYNGEE. CDR3 protein: CASSVAGALSTDTQYF. The CDR3 DNA sequence: TGTGCCAGCAGCGTCGCAGGGGCGTTAAGCACAGATACGCAGTATTTT.